This entry describes one T cell receptor beta chain. Libraries were prepared by immunoSEQ multiplex PCR; TCRdb keeps only in-frame clonotypes and omits some of them. The profile shows about 220,000 clones, approximately 85% of them singletons. This sample is drawn from a study of blood T cell repertoires in COVID-19. In Seattle, patients joined the study during active infection and were tracked longitudinally. V lost 4 bases and J 0 bases, leaving 12 bases between the germline ends. This CDR3 has 15 amino acids. The germline V gene encodes CDR1 SNHLY and CDR2 FYNNEI. The sequencing input was peripheral blood. This TCR came from an older woman with COVID-19, enrolled during active disease. The chain carries TRBV2 and TRBJ1-1; D remains ambiguous. CDR3 residues: CASSVEEEVNTEAFF. For the CDR3, the DNA is TGTGCCAGCAGTGTAGAGGAAGAGGTGAACACTGAAGCTTTCTTT.